This TCR beta chain was documented in a study of blood T cell repertoires in COVID-19. Turning to the study itself: Some COVID-19 samples were acute and others convalescent; all came from the United States, Italy and Spain.

Libraries were prepared by immunoSEQ multiplex PCR; TCRdb keeps only in-frame clonotypes and omits some of them. The table records under 300,000 clones, 90% of them present only once. Patients of the Seattle cohort, enrolled during active infection, were followed longitudinally. The TCR comes from a woman aged 60-75 years with COVID-19, enrolled during active disease. Sequencing input: peripheral blood.

The CDR3 DNA reads as TGTGCCAGCAAGGTTAGGGAGGGGACCGGGGAGCTGTTTTTT. This codes for CASKVREGTGELFF. The rearrangement joins TRBV2 to TRBJ2-2, with TRBD2 matching over 7 bases. Germline CDR1 SNHLY, CDR2 FYNNEI. The CDR3 is 14 residues long. Trimming cost V 7 bases and J 5 bases; bases outside gene matches: 7.